One and the same sample provided the 10 T cell receptor beta chains below, sequenced in a study of beta chain features in type 1 diabetes. Expressed TCRB transcripts were sequenced after all isolated RNA was converted to cDNA. The table came from immunoSEQ multiplex PCR; TCRdb's copy has only in-frame clones and leaves some out. Found here are about 900,000 clones, under 20% of them singletons; the top ten hold 0.023%. Sequencing used naive CD4+ T cells from blood. These receptors originate from a woman aged 18-30 years in good health.

This clone was counted between two and nine times. The rearrangement joins TRBV6-5 to TRBJ2-7, with a possible D match to TRBD1 (5 bases). Germline CDR1 and CDR2: MNHEY and SVGAGI. CDR3 length: 13 amino acids. Trimming stripped 6 bases from V and 6 bases from J, with 15 bases between. As DNA, the CDR3 is TGTGCCAGCAGAAGATCAGGGTCGCGCGAGCAGTACTTC. Its protein product is CASRRSGSREQYF.

The genes are TRBV18 and TRBJ2-7, with D uncertain. Trimming removed 1 base at V and 3 bases at J, with 10 bases between. Per the germline V gene, CDR1 is KGHSH and CDR2 is LQKENI. The CDR3 extends over 14 amino acids. The CDR3 loop reads CASSPRRILYEQYF. The CDR3, as DNA: TGTGCCAGCTCACCACGCCGGATTCTCTACGAGCAGTACTTC.

This chain joins TRBV28 and TRBJ1-2; tentatively, D is TRBD1 (5 bases). The CDR3 is 12 residues long. V lost 5 bases, J lost 4 bases, and 8 bases lay in between. CDR1 is MDHEN, CDR2 SYDVKM, per germline. In DNA, the CDR3 is TGTGCCAGCAGTGACAGCTCCTATGGCTACACCTTC. Translation gives CASSDSSYGYTF.

The table lists this clone with a few counts. The rearrangement links TRBV9 to TRBJ1-1, with TRBD1 identical over 9 bases. Germline values: CDR1 SGDLS, CDR2 YYNGEE. V was clipped by 3 bases and J by 5 bases; unmatched bases: 14. This CDR3 region has 17 residues. CDR3 bases: TGTGCCAGCAGCGGCCAAGGGGGACAGGGATTGGGGACTGAAGCTTTCTTT. As protein: CASSGQGGQGLGTEAFF.

The V call is TRBV7-9, the J call TRBJ2-1; no firm D call. Germline V gene data show CDR1 as SEHNR and CDR2 as FQNEAQ (reference sequence). V was clipped by 2 bases and J by 10 bases, with 9 bases between them. The CDR3 has 12 residues. CDR3 DNA sequence: TGTGCCAGCAGCTTAACCGTGCGGGAGCAGTTCTTC. Its protein is CASSLTVREQFF. The variable domain in full, with the rest retrieved from reference TRBV7-9 and TRBJ2-1, is DTGVSQNPRHKITKRGQNVTFRCDPISEHNRLYWYRQTLGQGPEFLTYFQNEAQLEKSRLLSDRFSAERPKGSFSTLEIQRTEQGDSAMYLCASSLTVREQFFGPGTRLTVL.

This clone turned up a few times. This chain connects TRBV4-1 to TRBJ2-5, with TRBD2 matching 12 bases. The CDR3 is 17 amino acids. Trimming at V came to 1 base and at J to 5 bases, leaving 8 bases not matched to a gene. Germline assignment: CDR1 MGHRA and CDR2 YSYEKL. CDR3 loop: CASSQVGLAGGPETQYF. CDR3 in DNA: TGCGCCAGCAGCCAAGTTGGGCTAGCGGGAGGGCCGGAGACCCAGTACTTC.

V gene TRBV10-3 combines with J gene TRBJ2-1; 8 nucleotides line up with TRBD1. The germline V gene encodes CDR1 ENHRY and CDR2 SYGVKD. CDR3 length: 13 amino acids. V trimming: 6 bases; J trimming: 5 bases; junction bases outside the gene matches: 3. The CDR3 nucleotides are TGTGCCATCAGGGAGACAGGGGACAATGAGCAGTTCTTC. This gives the protein CAIRETGDNEQFF.

This clone was observed a few times. This rearrangement joins TRBV9 to TRBJ1-1; D uncertain. The CDR3 runs 14 residues. The germline gives CDR1 SGDLS, CDR2 YYNGEE. Trimming took off 0 bases at V and 5 bases at J, with 11 bases between the two ends. CDR3 in amino acids: CASSVVREGTEAFF. CDR3 DNA: TGTGCCAGCAGCGTAGTACGGGAAGGAACTGAAGCTTTCTTT.

V and J are TRBV19 and TRBJ2-7, with a weak D call TRBD2 (5 bases). The CDR3 covers 14 residues. The germline CDR1 and CDR2 sequences are LNHDA and SQIVND (reference sequence). V shed 2 bases and J shed 0 bases, with 8 bases lying between them. The CDR3 sequence: CASSIIGNSYEQYF. In DNA, the CDR3 is TGTGCCAGTAGTATAATCGGGAACTCCTACGAGCAGTACTTC.

About this clone: Different DNA sequences within this sample yield the same CDR3. V and J are TRBV9 and TRBJ2-1; D unclear. Deletions cut 4 bases from V and 4 bases from J, with 9 bases between. This CDR3 has 13 amino acids. CDR1 and CDR2 (germline): SGDLS, YYNGEE. The CDR3 DNA sequence: TGTGCCAGCAGCCTAGACTCGTACAATGAGCAGTTCTTC. Translated, it gives CASSLDSYNEQFF.